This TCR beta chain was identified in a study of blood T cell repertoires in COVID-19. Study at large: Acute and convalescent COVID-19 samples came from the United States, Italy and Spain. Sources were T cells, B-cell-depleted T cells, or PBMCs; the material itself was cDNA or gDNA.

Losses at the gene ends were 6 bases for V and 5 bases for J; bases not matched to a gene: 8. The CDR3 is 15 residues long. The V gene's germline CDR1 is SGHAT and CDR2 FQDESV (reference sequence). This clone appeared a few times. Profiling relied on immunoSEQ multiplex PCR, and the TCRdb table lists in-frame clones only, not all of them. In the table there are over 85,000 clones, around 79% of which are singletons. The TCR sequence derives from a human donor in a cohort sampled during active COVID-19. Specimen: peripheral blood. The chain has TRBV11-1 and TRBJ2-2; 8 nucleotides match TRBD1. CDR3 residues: CASRLRQGFTGELFF. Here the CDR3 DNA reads TGTGCCAGCAGACTCCGACAGGGGTTTACCGGGGAGCTGTTTTTT.